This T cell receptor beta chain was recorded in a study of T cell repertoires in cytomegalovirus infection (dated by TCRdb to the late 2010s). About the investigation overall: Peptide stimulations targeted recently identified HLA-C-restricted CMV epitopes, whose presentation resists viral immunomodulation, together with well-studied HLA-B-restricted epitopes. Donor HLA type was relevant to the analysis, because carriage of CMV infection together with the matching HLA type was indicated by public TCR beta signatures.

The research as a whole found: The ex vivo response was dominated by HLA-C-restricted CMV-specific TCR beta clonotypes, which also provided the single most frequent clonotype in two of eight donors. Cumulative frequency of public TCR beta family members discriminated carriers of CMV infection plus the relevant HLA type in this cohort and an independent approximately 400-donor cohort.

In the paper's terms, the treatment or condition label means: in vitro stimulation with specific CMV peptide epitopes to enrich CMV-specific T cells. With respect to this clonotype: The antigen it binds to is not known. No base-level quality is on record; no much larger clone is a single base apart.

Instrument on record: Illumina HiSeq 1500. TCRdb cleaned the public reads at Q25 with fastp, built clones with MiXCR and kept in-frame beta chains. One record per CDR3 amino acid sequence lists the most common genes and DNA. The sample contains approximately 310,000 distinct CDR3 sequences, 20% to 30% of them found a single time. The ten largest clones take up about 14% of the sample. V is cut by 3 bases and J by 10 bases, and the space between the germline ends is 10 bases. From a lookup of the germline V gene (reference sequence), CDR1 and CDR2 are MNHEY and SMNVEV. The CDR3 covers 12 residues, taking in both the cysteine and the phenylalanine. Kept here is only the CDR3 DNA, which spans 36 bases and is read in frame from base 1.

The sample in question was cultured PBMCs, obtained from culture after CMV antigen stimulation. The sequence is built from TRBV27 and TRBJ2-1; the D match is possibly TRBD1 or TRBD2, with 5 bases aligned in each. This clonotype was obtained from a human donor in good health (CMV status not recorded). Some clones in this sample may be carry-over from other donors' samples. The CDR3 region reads CASSLRGTEQFF. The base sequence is TGTGCCAGCAGTTTGCGTGGGACCGAGCAGTTCTTC.